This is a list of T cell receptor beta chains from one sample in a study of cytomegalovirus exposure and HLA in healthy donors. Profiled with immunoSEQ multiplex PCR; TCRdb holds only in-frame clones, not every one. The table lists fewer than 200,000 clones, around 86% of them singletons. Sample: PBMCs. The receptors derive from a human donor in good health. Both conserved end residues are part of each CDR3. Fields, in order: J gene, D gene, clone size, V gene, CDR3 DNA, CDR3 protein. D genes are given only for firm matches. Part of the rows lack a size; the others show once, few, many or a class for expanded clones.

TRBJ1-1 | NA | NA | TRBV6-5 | TGTGCCAGCAGTCCGGGAATTGAAGCTTTCTTT | CASSPGIEAFF
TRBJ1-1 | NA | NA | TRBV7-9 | TGTGCCAGCAGCTTAAGGGGAGGGGTGGGTGAAGCTTTCTTT | CASSLRGGVGEAFF
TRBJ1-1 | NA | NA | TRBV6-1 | TGTGCCAGCAGTGATACCTTAAGAGGGATTGAAGCTTTCTTT | CASSDTLRGIEAFF
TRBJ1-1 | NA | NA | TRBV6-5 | TGTGCCAGCAGTTACGGGGGCAACACTGAAGCTTTCTTT | CASSYGGNTEAFF
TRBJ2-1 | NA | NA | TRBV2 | TGTGCCAGCAGTGCCGACAGACCGTACAATGAGCAGTTCTTC | CASSADRPYNEQFF
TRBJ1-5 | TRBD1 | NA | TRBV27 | TGTGCCAGCAGGGGGACAGGAGACAATCAGCCCCAGCATTTT | CASRGTGDNQPQHF
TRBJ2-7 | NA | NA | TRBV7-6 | TGTGCCAGCTCAATGCAGGTTACCTACGAGCAGTACTTC | CASSMQVTYEQYF
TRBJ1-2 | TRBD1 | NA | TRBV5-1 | TGCGCCAGCAGCTTGGTTACGGGACAGGGAACTAACTATGGCTACACCTTC | CASSLVTGQGTNYGYTF
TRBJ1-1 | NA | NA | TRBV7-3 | TGTGCCAGCAGCTTAACTGGGACAAAGAATACTGAAGCTTTCTTT | CASSLTGTKNTEAFF
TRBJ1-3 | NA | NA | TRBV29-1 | TGCAGCGTGGCCTCTGGAAACACCATATATTTT | CSVASGNTIYF
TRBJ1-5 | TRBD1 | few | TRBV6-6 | TGTGCCAGCGACCCGGGACAGGGTCGGGATCAGCCCCAGCATTTT | CASDPGQGRDQPQHF
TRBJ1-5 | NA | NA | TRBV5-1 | TGCGCCAGCAGTCAGGGAATTTCAAATCAGCCCCAGCATTTT | CASSQGISNQPQHF
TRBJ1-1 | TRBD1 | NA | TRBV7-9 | TGTGCCAGCAGCTTAGGACAGGGGGTCGGATTGAACACTGAAGCTTTCTTT | CASSLGQGVGLNTEAFF
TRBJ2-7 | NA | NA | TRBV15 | TGTGCCACCAGCAGACTCGGACAATACGAGCAGTACTTC | CATSRLGQYEQYF
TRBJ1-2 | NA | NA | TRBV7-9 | TGTGCCAGCAGCGATGGGGGGGTGTACTATGGCTACACCTTC | CASSDGGVYYGYTF
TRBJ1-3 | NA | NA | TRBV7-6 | TGTGCCAGCAGCCACCCTCAGGGGACCTCTGGAAACACCATATATTTT | CASSHPQGTSGNTIYF
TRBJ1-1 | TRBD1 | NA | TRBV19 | TGTGCCAGTAGATACGAGGACAGGGTGAACACTGAAGCTTTCTTT | CASRYEDRVNTEAFF
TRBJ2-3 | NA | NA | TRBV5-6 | TGTGCCAGCAGCTTGGGCGGCTCCCATACGCAGTATTTT | CASSLGGSHTQYF
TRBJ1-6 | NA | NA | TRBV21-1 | TGTGCCAGCAGCAAAGGACAGGGTCGGAATTCACCCCTCCACTTT | CASSKGQGRNSPLHF
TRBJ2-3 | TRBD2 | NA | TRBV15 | TGTGCCACCAGCAGGGGGAGGGCTAGCGGGGGGACTAGCACAGATACGCAGTATTTT | CATSRGRASGGTSTDTQYF
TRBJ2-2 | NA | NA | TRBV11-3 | TGTGCCAGCAGCTTAGTATGGACAGCAGGAACCGGGGAGCTGTTTTTT | CASSLVWTAGTGELFF
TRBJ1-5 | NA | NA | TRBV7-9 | TGTGCCAGCAGCTTAGGGACAGAGCCCCAGCATTTT | CASSLGTEPQHF
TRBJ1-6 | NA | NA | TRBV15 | TGTGCCACGAGACGGCAGGGTGATCTTTCACCCCTCCACTTT | CATRRQGDLSPLHF